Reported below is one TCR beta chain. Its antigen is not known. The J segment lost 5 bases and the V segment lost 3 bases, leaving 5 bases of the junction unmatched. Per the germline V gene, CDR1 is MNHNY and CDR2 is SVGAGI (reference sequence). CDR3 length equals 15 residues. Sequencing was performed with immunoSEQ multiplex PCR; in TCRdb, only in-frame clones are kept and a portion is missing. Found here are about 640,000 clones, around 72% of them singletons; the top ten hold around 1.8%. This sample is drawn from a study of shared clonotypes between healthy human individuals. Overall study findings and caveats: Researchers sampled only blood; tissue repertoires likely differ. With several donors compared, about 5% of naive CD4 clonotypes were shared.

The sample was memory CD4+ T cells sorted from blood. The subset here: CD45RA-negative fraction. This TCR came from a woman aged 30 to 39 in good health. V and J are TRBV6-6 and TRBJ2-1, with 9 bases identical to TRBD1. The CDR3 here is CASSYEGQGNNEQFF. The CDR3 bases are TGTGCCAGCAGTTATGAGGGACAGGGTAACAATGAGCAGTTCTTC.